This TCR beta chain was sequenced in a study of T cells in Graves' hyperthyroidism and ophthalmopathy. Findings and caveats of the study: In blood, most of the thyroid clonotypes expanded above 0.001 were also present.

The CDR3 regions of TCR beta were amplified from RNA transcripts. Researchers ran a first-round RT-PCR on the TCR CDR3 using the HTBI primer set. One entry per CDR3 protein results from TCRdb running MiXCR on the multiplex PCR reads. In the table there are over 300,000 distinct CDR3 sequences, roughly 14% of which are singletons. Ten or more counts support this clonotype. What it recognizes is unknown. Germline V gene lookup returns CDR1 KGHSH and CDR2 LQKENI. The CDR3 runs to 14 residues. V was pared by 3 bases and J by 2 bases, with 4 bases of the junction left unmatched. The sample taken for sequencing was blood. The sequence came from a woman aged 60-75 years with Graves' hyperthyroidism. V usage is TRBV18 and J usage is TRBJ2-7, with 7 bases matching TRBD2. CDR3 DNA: TGTGCCAGCTCACCTAGCGGGCGGACCTACGAGCAGTACTTC. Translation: CASSPSGRTYEQYF.